The T cell receptor (beta chain) under discussion was sequenced for a study of blood T cell repertoires in COVID-19. Germline loops: CDR1 SGDLS, CDR2 YYNGEE. This CDR3 comprises 17 residues. Trimming took 1 base from V and 2 from J; bases not matched to a gene: 8. Sequencing was performed with immunoSEQ multiplex PCR; in TCRdb, only in-frame clones are kept and a portion is missing. The data contain more than 85,000 clones, approximately 82% of them singletons. V usage is TRBV9 and J usage is TRBJ1-3; 8 bases map to TRBD1. The clonotype originates from a man aged 60 to 69 with active or convalescent COVID-19. The sample was peripheral blood. In DNA form, the CDR3 reads TGTGCCAGCAGCGTATCAGGGGGCCCTAACCCTGGAAACACCATATATTTT. It codes for CASSVSGGPNPGNTIYF.